What follows is one T cell receptor beta chain and its context. The antigen is undetermined. The data originate from a study of chemoradiotherapy in HPV16-positive cancers. Study-level points and caveats: Candidate HPV-specific clones and E7-related TCR motifs grew in tumor during treatment. Only a couple of HPV16-positive patients supplied the functional HPV-specificity definition. In HPV16-positive patients, HPV-responsive T-cell expansion tracked better recurrence-free survival.

The assay was immunoSEQ multiplex PCR, and TCRdb's table has in-frame clones only and misses some. This sample has several thousand clones, with roughly 75% found just once. In germline, CDR1 is SNHLY, CDR2 FYNNEI. The CDR3 extends over 12 amino acids. V was clipped by 8 bases and J by 2 bases, with 9 bases between them. The chain employs TRBV2 and TRBJ2-5; D is uncertain. The specimen was taken from a patient who underwent chemoradiotherapy. The origin of this receptor is a human donor with HPV-associated anogenital cancer. This CDR3 is CASGPRQETQYF. In nucleotides, the CDR3 is TGTGCCAGCGGCCCCAGGCAAGAGACCCAGTACTTC.